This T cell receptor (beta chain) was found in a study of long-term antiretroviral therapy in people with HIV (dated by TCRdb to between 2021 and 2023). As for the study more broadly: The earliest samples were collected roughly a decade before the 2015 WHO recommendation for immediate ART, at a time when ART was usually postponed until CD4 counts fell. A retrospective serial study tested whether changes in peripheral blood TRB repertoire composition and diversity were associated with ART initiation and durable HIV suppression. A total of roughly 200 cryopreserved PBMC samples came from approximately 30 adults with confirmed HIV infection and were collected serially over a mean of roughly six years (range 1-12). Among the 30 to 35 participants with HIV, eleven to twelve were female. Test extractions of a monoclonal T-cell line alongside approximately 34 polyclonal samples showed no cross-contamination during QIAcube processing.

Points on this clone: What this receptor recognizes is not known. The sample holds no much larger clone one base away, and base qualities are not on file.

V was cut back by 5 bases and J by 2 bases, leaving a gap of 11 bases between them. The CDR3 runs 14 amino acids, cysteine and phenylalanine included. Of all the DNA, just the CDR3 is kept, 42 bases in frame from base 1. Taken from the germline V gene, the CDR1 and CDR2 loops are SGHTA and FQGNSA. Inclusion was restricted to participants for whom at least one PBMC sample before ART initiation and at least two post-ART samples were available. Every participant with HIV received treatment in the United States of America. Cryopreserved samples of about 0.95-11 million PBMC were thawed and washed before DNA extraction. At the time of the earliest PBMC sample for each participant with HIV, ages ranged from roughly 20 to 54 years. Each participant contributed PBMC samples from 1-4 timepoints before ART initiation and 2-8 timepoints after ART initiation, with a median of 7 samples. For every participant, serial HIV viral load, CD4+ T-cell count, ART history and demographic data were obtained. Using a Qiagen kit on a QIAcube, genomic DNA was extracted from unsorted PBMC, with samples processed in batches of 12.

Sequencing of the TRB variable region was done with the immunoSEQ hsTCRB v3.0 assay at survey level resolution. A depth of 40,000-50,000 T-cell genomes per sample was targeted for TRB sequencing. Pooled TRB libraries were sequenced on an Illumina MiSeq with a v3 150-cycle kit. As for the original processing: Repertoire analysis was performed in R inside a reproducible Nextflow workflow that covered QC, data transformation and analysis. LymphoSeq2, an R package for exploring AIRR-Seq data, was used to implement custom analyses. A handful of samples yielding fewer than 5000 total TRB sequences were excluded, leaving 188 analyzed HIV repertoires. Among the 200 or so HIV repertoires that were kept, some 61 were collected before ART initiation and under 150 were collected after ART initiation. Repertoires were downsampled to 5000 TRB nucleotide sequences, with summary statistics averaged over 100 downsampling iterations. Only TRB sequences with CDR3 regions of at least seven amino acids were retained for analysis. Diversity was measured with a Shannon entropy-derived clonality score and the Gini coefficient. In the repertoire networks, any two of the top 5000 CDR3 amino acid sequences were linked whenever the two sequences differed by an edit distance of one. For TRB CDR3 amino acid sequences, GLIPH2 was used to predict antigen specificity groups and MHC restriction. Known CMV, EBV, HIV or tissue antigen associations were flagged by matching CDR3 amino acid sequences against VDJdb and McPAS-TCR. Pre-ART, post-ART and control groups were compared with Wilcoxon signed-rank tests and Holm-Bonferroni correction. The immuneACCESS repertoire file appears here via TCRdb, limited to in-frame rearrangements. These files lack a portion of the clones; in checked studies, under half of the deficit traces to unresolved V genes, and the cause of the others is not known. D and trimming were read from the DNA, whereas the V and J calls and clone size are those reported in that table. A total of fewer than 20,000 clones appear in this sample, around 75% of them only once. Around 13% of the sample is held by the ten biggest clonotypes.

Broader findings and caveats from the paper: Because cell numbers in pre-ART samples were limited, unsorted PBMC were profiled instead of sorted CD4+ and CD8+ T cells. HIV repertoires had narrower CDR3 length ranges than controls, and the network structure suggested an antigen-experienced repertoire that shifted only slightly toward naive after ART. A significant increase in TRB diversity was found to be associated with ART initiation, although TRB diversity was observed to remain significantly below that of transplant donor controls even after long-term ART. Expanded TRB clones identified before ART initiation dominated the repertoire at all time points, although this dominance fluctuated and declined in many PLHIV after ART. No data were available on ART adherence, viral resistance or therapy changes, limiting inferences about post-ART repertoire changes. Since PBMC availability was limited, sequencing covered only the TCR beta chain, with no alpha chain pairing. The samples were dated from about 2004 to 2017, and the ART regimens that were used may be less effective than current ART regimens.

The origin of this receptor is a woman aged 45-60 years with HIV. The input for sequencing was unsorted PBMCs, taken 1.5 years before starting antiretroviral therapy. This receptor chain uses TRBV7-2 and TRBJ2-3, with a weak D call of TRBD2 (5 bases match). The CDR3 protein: CASSITRDTDTQYF. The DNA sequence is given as TGTGCCAGCAGCATTACACGGGACACAGATACGCAGTATTTT.